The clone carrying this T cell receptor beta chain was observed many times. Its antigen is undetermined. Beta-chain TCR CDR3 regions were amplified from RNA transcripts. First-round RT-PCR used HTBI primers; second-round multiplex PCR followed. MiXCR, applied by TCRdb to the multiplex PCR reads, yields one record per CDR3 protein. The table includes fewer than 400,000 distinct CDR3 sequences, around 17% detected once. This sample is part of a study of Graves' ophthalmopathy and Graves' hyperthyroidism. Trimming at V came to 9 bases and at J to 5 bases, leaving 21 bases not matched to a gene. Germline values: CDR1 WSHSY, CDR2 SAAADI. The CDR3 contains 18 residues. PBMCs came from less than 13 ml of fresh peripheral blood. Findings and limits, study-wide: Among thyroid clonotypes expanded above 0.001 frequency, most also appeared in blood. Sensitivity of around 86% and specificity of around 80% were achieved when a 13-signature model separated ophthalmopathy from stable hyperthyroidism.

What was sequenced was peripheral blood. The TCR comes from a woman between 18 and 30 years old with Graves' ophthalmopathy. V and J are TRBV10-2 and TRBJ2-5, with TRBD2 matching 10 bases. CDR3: CASAGTSVESRRGETQYF. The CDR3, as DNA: TGCGCCAGTGCCGGGACTAGCGTTGAGTCGAGGAGAGGCGAGACCCAGTACTTC.